These T cell receptor beta chains were read from a single sample in a study of beta chain features in type 1 diabetes. The data were produced by immunoSEQ multiplex PCR, yet TCRdb's version contains in-frame clones alone and is incomplete. The sample holds 640,000 or so clones, around 15% seen once. Sequenced input: naive CD4+ T cells from blood. These receptors came from a man aged 18 to 29 with type 1 diabetes. Both conserved end residues are part of each CDR3. The order of the fields is CDR3 length, J gene, V gene, D gene, clone size, CDR3 protein, CDR3 DNA. A D gene is named only where the DNA matches it firmly. Clone size is not always given. Where it is, it says once, few, many or a class for expanded clones.

13,TRBJ1-4,TRBV25-1,TRBD1,few,CASSGTGVWKLFF,TGTGCCAGCAGTGGGACAGGGGTGTGGAAACTGTTTTTT
14,TRBJ2-7,TRBV5-1,TRBD1,NA,CASSTWDSTYEQYF,TGCGCCAGCAGCACCTGGGACAGTACCTACGAGCAGTACTTC
12,TRBJ1-2,TRBV5-8,NA,few,CASSQDRYGYTF,TGTGCCAGCAGCCAGGACCGCTATGGCTACACCTTC
13,TRBJ1-4,TRBV2,NA,NA,CASSRAVNEKLFF,TGTGCCAGCAGTAGAGCGGTTAATGAAAAACTGTTTTTT
14,TRBJ2-5,TRBV7-2,NA,NA,CATRSTHSQETQYF,TGTGCCACCCGAAGTACGCACAGCCAAGAGACCCAGTACTTC
13,TRBJ2-7,TRBV2,TRBD1,few,CASLQGAMNEQYF,TGTGCCAGTTTACAGGGGGCGATGAACGAGCAGTACTTC
17,TRBJ1-3,TRBV9,NA,few,CASSVDLGVASGNTIYF,TGTGCCAGCAGCGTAGACCTCGGCGTTGCCTCTGGAAACACCATATATTTT
16,TRBJ2-7,TRBV25-1,TRBD2,NA,CASSESGTSGSYEQYF,TGTGCCAGCAGTGAATCGGGGACTAGCGGGAGCTACGAGCAGTACTTC
14,TRBJ2-5,TRBV5-1,NA,NA,CASTTPGDYETQYF,TGCGCCAGTACCACTCCAGGGGATTACGAGACCCAGTACTTC
14,TRBJ1-5,TRBV9,TRBD1,NA,CASSAGQGNQPQHF,TGTGCCAGCAGCGCAGGACAGGGCAATCAGCCCCAGCATTTT
15,TRBJ2-1,TRBV11-3,TRBD1,NA,CASSLWGTGANEQFF,TGTGCCAGCAGCTTGTGGGGGACAGGGGCGAATGAGCAGTTCTTC
16,TRBJ1-6,TRBV6-5,TRBD1,few,CASSYSRTGVNSPLHF,TGTGCCAGCAGTTACTCGAGGACAGGAGTTAATTCACCCCTCCACTTT
15,TRBJ2-7,TRBV7-2,TRBD2,NA,CASSLGREAPYEQYF,TGTGCCAGCAGCTTAGGACGGGAGGCCCCCTACGAGCAGTACTTC
13,TRBJ1-1,TRBV30,NA,few,CAWSVPQETEAFF,TGTGCCTGGAGTGTACCCCAGGAAACTGAAGCTTTCTTT
13,TRBJ2-5,TRBV18,TRBD1,NA,CATARDRQETQYF,TGTGCCACCGCCAGGGACAGACAAGAGACCCAGTACTTC
16,TRBJ2-2,TRBV5-4,TRBD2,few,CASRISGRGDTGELFF,TGTGCCAGCAGGATTAGCGGGAGAGGGGACACCGGGGAGCTGTTTTTT
16,TRBJ1-5,TRBV6-6,NA,NA,CASVAPGSYSNQPQHF,TGTGCCAGCGTGGCCCCAGGGTCGTATAGCAATCAGCCCCAGCATTTT
14,TRBJ1-2,TRBV11-2,NA,NA,CASSLGRTNYGYTF,TGTGCCAGCAGCTTAGGACGGACAAACTATGGCTACACCTTC
11,TRBJ2-5,TRBV5-1,NA,few,CASSEDGTQYF,TGCGCCAGCAGCGAGGACGGGACCCAGTACTTC
15,TRBJ1-6,TRBV7-8,NA,NA,CASSFSGGRGSPLHF,TGTGCCAGCAGCTTTTCCGGGGGGCGAGGTTCACCCCTCCACTTT
13,TRBJ2-5,TRBV2,NA,few,CASSEVSRETQYF,TGTGCCAGCAGTGAAGTGAGCCGAGAGACCCAGTACTTC
13,TRBJ2-7,TRBV6-1,TRBD1,NA,CASSRQGAKEQYF,TGTGCCAGCAGTCGACAGGGGGCGAAGGAGCAGTACTTC
17,TRBJ2-7,TRBV4-1,TRBD2,few,CASSQSTGTSGTYEQYF,TGCGCCAGCAGCCAAAGTACCGGGACTAGCGGTACCTACGAGCAGTACTTC
13,TRBJ1-2,TRBV10-3,NA,NA,CAISRQDNYGYTF,TGTGCCATCAGTCGACAGGATAACTATGGCTACACCTTC
14,TRBJ1-2,TRBV7-2,TRBD1,once,CASSLQGQGYGYTF,TGTGCCAGCAGCTTACAGGGACAGGGCTATGGCTACACCTTC
17,TRBJ2-1,TRBV7-2,TRBD1,NA,CASSLAQGAISYNEQFF,TGTGCCAGCAGCTTAGCGCAGGGGGCCATCTCCTACAATGAGCAGTTCTTC
15,TRBJ2-6,TRBV28,TRBD1,NA,CASSPGGPGANVLTF,TGTGCCAGCAGCCCAGGGGGCCCTGGGGCCAACGTCCTGACTTTC
13,TRBJ1-2,TRBV2,NA,few,CASSGVELGGPTF,TGTGCCAGCAGTGGGGTGGAGCTTGGGGGACCCACCTTC
12,TRBJ1-2,TRBV28,NA,NA,CASSLRTYGYTF,TGTGCCAGCAGTTTGCGGACCTATGGCTACACCTTC
14,TRBJ2-2,TRBV19,TRBD1,NA,CASSDRVNDGELFF,TGTGCCAGTAGTGACAGGGTAAATGACGGGGAGCTGTTTTTT
14,TRBJ2-7,TRBV6-5,TRBD1,NA,CASRTTGSAYEQYF,TGTGCCAGCAGGACGACAGGGTCGGCCTACGAGCAGTACTTC
13,TRBJ1-5,TRBV6-5,NA,NA,CASSYGSRQPQHF,TGTGCCAGCAGTTACGGGTCTCGTCAGCCCCAGCATTTT
14,TRBJ2-5,TRBV5-4,NA,NA,CASSQGQNQETQYF,TGTGCCAGCAGCCAAGGACAGAACCAAGAGACCCAGTACTTC
14,TRBJ2-5,TRBV29-1,NA,few,CSVDTRAQQETQYF,TGCAGCGTTGACACGAGGGCGCAACAAGAGACCCAGTACTTC
15,TRBJ1-6,TRBV2,TRBD1,NA,CASSRDRSMNSPLHF,TGTGCCAGCAGCCGGGACAGGAGCATGAATTCACCCCTCCACTTT
12,TRBJ2-3,TRBV7-3,NA,few,CASSLSTDTQYF,TGTGCCAGCAGCTTATCCACAGATACGCAGTATTTT
15,TRBJ2-2,TRBV7-7,NA,NA,CASKPDIAVTGELFF,TGTGCTAGCAAACCCGACATCGCTGTCACCGGGGAGCTGTTTTTT
16,TRBJ2-7,TRBV7-2,TRBD1,NA,CASSSPGGSAAYEQYF,TGTGCCAGCAGCTCTCCAGGGGGCTCGGCCGCCTACGAGCAGTACTTC
15,TRBJ2-3,TRBV6-8,NA,NA,CASSRPRGRTDTQYF,TGTGCCAGCAGCCGCCCACGGGGGCGGACAGATACGCAGTATTTT
13,TRBJ1-5,TRBV29-1,NA,NA,CSVRGMGNQPQHF,TGCAGCGTTCGGGGGATGGGCAATCAGCCCCAGCATTTT
14,TRBJ1-2,TRBV30,TRBD1,few,CAWRSTGGSYGYTF,TGTGCCTGGAGATCGACAGGGGGCTCCTATGGCTACACCTTC
18,TRBJ2-2,TRBV21-1,NA,few,CASSKEGRKRTNTGELFF,TGTGCCAGCAGCAAAGAGGGCAGGAAGCGGACGAACACCGGGGAGCTGTTTTTT
14,TRBJ2-7,TRBV5-4,NA,NA,CASSLNRASGEQYF,TGTGCCAGCAGCTTAAACAGGGCCTCTGGTGAGCAGTACTTC
14,TRBJ1-2,TRBV30,TRBD1,few,CAWRTQGIGYGYTF,TGTGCCTGGAGGACACAGGGGATTGGCTATGGCTACACCTTC
13,TRBJ1-2,TRBV5-1,NA,few,CASRPQDSGGYTF,TGCGCCAGCAGGCCCCAGGACAGCGGGGGCTACACCTTC
12,TRBJ1-2,TRBV6-5,NA,few,CASKNGRGNYTF,TGTGCCAGCAAAAACGGGAGGGGGAACTACACCTTC
16,TRBJ2-3,TRBV6-5,NA,few,CASSYSWGAGTDTQYF,TGTGCCAGCAGTTACTCATGGGGGGCCGGGACAGATACGCAGTATTTT
15,TRBJ2-3,TRBV9,TRBD2,NA,CASSGSGRSTDTQYF,TGTGCCAGCAGCGGTAGCGGGAGGAGCACAGATACGCAGTATTTT
16,TRBJ2-1,TRBV18,TRBD2,few,CASSPSGREFYNEQFF,TGTGCCAGCTCACCTAGCGGGCGGGAGTTTTACAATGAGCAGTTCTTC
14,TRBJ1-2,TRBV23-1,TRBD1,few,CASSPRGQILGYTF,TGCGCCAGCAGTCCAAGGGGACAGATCTTAGGCTACACCTTC
13,TRBJ2-1,TRBV30,NA,few,CAWGRRLINEQFF,TGTGCCTGGGGTCGACGACTGATCAATGAGCAGTTCTTC
16,TRBJ2-1,TRBV30,TRBD2,few,CAWRGLAGAQYNEQFF,TGTGCCTGGAGGGGATTAGCGGGGGCCCAATACAATGAGCAGTTCTTC
13,TRBJ2-1,TRBV29-1,NA,few,CSVPTLGRNEQFF,TGCAGCGTTCCCACACTGGGGAGGAATGAGCAGTTCTTC
13,TRBJ2-5,TRBV27,TRBD2,NA,CASSPAGGETQYF,TGTGCCAGCAGCCCAGCGGGGGGGGAGACCCAGTACTTC
13,TRBJ1-2,TRBV2,NA,NA,CASSLPGKYGYTF,TGTGCCAGCAGCTTACCAGGGAAATATGGCTACACCTTC